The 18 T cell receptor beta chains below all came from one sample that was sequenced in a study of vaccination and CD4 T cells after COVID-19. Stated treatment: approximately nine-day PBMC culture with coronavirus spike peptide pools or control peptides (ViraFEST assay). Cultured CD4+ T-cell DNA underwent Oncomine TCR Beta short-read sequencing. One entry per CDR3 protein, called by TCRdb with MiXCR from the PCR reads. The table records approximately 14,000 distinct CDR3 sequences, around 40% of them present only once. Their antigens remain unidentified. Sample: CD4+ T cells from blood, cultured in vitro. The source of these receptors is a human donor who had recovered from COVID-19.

DNA for the CDR3: TGTGCCAGCACCCAGGGACTGACTAATTCACCCCTCCACTTT. Encoded protein: CASTQGLTNSPLHF. The rearrangement uses TRBV2 and TRBJ1-6; D is possibly TRBD1 (5 bases). The germline V gene has CDR1 SNHLY and CDR2 FYNNEI. Between the trimmed V and J ends, which lost 7 bases and 6 bases, there was a span of 13 bases. The CDR3 sequence is 14 residues long.

Here the CDR3 reads CASRDRYEQYF. Written as DNA, the CDR3 is TGTGCCAGCAGGGACCGTTACGAGCAGTACTTC. The rearrangement uses TRBV28 and TRBJ2-7; D gene ambiguous. Germline CDR1 MDHEN, CDR2 SYDVKM. With 6 bases removed from V and 4 bases from J, the gap between germline ends came to 7 bases. There are 11 residues in the CDR3.

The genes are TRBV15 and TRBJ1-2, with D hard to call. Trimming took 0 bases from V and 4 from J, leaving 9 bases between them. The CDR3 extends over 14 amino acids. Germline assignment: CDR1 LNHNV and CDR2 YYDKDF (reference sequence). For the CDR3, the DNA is TGTGCCACCAGCAGAGATATTCTCGGCTATGGCTACACCTTC. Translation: CATSRDILGYGYTF. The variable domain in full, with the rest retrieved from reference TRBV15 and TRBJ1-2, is DAMVIQNPRYQVTQFGKPVTLSCSQTLNHNVMYWYQQKSSQAPKLLFHYYDKDFNNEADTPDNFQSRRPNTSFCFLDIRSPGLGDTAMYLCATSRDILGYGYTFGSGTRLTVV.

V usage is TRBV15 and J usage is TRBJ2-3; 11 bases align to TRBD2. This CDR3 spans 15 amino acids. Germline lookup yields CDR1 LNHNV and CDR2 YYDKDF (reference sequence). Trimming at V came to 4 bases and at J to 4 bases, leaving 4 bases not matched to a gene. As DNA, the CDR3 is TGTGCCACCAGCACGGGACTAGCGGACTCAGATACGCAGTATTTT. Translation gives CATSTGLADSDTQYF.

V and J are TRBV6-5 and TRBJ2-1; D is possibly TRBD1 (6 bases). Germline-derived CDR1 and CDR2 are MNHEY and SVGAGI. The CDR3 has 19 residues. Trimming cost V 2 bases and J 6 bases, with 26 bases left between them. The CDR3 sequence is CASSYALATGPRGFNEQFF. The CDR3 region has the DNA TGTGCCAGCAGTTACGCCTTGGCTACAGGGCCTCGAGGATTCAATGAGCAGTTCTTC.

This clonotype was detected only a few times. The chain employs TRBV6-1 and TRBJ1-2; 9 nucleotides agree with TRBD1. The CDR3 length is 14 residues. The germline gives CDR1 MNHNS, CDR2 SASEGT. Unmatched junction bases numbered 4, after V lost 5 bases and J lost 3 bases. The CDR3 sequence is CASSTRDRDYGYTF. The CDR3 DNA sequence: TGTGCCAGCAGTACACGGGACAGGGACTATGGCTACACCTTC.

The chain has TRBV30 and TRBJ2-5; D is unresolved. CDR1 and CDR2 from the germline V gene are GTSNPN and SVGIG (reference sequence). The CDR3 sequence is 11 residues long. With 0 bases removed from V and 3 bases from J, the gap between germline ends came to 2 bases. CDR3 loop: CAWSVKETQYF. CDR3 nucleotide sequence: TGTGCCTGGAGTGTTAAAGAGACCCAGTACTTC. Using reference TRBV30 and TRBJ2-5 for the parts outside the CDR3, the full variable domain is SQTIHQWPATLVQPVGSPLSLECTVEGTSNPNLYWYRQAAGRGLQLLFYSVGIGQISSEVPQNLSASRPQDRQFILSSKKLLLSDSGFYLCAWSVKETQYFGPGTRLLVL.

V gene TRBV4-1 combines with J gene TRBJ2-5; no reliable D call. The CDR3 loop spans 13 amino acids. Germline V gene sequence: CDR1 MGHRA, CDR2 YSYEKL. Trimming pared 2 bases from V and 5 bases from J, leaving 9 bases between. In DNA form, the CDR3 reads TGCGCCAGCAGCCAATTCCCCTGGGAGACCCAGTACTTC. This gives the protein CASSQFPWETQYF.

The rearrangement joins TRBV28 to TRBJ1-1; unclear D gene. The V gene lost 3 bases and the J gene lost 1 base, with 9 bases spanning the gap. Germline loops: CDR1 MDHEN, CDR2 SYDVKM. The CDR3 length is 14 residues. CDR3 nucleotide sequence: TGTGCCAGCAGTTTCCCGTTGGGGAACACTGAAGCTTTCTTT. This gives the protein CASSFPLGNTEAFF.

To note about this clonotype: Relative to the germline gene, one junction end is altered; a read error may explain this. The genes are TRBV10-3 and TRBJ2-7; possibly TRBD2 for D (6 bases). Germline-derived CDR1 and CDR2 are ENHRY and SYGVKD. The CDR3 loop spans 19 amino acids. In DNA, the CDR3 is TGTGCCGTCAGTGAGTCGAGGATTCGTAACGGGAGAGTGTTCTACGAGCAGTACTTC. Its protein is CAVSESRIRNGRVFYEQYF.

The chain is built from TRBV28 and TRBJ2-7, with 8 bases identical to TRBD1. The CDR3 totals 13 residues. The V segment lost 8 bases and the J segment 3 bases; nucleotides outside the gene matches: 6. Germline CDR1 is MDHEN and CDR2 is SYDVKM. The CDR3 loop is CASDGTGSYEQYF. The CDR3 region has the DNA TGTGCCAGCGACGGGACAGGAAGCTACGAGCAGTACTTC.

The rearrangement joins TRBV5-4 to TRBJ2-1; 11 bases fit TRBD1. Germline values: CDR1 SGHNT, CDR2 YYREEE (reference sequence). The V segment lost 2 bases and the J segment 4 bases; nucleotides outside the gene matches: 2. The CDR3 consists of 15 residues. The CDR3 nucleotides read TGTGCCAGCAGCTTCGGGACAGGGGGATACAATGAGCAGTTCTTC. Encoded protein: CASSFGTGGYNEQFF.

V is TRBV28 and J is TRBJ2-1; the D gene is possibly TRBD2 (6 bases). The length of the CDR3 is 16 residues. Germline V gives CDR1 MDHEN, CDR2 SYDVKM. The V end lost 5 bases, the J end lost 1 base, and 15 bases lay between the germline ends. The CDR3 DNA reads TGTGCCAGCAGTCCGACTAGTTTCTATTCCTACAATGAGCAGTTCTTC. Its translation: CASSPTSFYSYNEQFF.

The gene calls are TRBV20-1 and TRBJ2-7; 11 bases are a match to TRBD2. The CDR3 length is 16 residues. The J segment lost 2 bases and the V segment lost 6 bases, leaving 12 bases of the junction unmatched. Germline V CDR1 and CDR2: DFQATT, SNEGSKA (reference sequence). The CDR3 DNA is TGCAGTGCCAAAAGAAGGGGTAGCGGGAGGGCCTACGAGCAGTACTTC. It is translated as CSAKRRGSGRAYEQYF.

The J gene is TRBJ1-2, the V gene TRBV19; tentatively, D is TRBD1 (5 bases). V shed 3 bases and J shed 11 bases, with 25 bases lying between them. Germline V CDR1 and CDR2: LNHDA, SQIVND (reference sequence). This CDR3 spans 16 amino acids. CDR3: CASSILSTEPISSYTF. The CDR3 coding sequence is TGTGCCAGTAGTATTCTGTCGACAGAGCCTATATCTTCTTACACCTTC.

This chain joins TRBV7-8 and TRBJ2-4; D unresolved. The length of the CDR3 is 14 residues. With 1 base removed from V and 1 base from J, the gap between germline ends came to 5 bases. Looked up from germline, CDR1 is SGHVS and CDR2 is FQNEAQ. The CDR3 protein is CASSLGVAKNIQYF. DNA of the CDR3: TGTGCCAGCAGCTTAGGGGTCGCCAAAAACATTCAGTACTTC. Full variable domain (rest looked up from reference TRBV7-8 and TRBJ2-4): GAGVSQSPRYKVAKRGQDVALRCDPISGHVSLFWYQQALGQGPEFLTYFQNEAQLDKSGLPSDRFFAERPEGSVSTLKIQRTQQEDSAVYLCASSLGVAKNIQYFGAGTRLSVL.

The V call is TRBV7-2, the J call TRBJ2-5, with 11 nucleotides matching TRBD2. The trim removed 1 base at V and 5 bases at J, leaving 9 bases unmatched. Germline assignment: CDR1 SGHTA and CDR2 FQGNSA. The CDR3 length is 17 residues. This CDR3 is CASSLVIPSGRSETQYF. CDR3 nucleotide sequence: TGTGCCAGCAGCTTAGTGATCCCTAGCGGGAGGTCTGAGACCCAGTACTTC. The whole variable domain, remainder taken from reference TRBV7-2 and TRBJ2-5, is GAGVSQSPSNKVTEKGKDVELRCDPISGHTALYWYRQSLGQGLEFLIYFQGNSAPDKSGLPSDRFSAERTGGSVSTLTIQRTQQEDSAVYLCASSLVIPSGRSETQYFGPGTRLLVL.

CDR3 bases: TGCGCCAGCAGCTTAGCTAGCGACACAGATACGCAGTATTTT. Translated, it gives CASSLASDTDTQYF. The rearrangement uses TRBV5-1 and TRBJ2-3; maybe TRBD2 (6 bases). The CDR3 covers 14 residues. Germline V gene lookup returns CDR1 SGHRS and CDR2 YFSETQ. Trimming left V 2 bases short and J 2 bases short, with 9 bases between.